One sample yielded the 2 T cell receptor beta chains listed below, sequenced in a study of T cells in Graves' hyperthyroidism and ophthalmopathy. Regions amplified from RNA transcripts were the TCR beta CDR3 regions. TCR CDR3 underwent first-round RT-PCR with the HTBI primer set. TCRdb analysed the multiplex PCR reads with MiXCR anew, one entry per CDR3 protein. This sample carries approximately 330,000 distinct CDR3 sequences, roughly 21% of them seen once, and the ten largest clones take about 50%. Sequenced sample: blood. These receptors all stem from a woman between 45 and 65 years old with Graves' hyperthyroidism.

This clonotype was recorded a few times. This chain connects TRBV2 to TRBJ1-3; possible D gene TRBD1, 6 bases. The V gene lost 6 bases and the J gene lost 2 bases, with 20 bases spanning the gap. CDR1 is SNHLY, CDR2 FYNNEI, per germline. The CDR3 covers 17 residues. The CDR3 reads CASRDHRRGTAGNTIYF. CDR3 nucleotides: TGTGCCAGCAGGGACCACCGGAGGGGGACGGCTGGAAACACCATATATTTT.

This clonotype was counted at least ten times. The chain couples TRBV20-1 to TRBJ2-1; TRBD2 aligns across 7 bases. The CDR3 is 14 residues long. Germline V gene sequence: CDR1 DFQATT, CDR2 SNEGSKA (reference sequence). Unmatched junction bases numbered 5, after V lost 3 bases and J lost 3 bases. The CDR3 protein is CSASPSGIYNEQFF. In nucleotides, the CDR3 is TGCAGTGCTAGTCCCAGCGGGATCTACAATGAGCAGTTCTTC.